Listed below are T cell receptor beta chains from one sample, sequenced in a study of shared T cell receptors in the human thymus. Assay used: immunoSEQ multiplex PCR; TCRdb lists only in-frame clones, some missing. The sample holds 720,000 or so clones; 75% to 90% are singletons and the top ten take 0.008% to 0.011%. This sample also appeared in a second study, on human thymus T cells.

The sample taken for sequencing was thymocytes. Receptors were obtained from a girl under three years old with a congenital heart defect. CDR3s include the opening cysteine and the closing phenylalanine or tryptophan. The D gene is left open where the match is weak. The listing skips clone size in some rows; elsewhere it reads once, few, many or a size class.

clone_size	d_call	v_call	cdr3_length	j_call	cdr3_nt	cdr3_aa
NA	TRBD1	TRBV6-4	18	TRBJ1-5	TGTGCCAGCAGTGCCATGCCGTCAGGACAGGGGGCTTGGCAGCCCCAGCATTTT	CASSAMPSGQGAWQPQHF
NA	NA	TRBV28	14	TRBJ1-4	TGTGCCAGCAGATATCGACAGGAGGAAGAAAAACTGTTTTTT	CASRYRQEEEKLFF
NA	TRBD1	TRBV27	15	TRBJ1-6	TGTGCCACCCGGTGGGGGACAGGGAGAAATTCACCCCTCCACTTT	CATRWGTGRNSPLHF
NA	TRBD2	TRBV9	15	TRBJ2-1	TGTGCCAGCAGCGGACAGCGGGGGGTTCGCAATGAGCAGTTCTTC	CASSGQRGVRNEQFF
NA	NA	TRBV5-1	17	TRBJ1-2	TGCGCCAGCAGCTGGATTTGGTCACGGGGGGATAACTATGGCTACACCTTC	CASSWIWSRGDNYGYTF
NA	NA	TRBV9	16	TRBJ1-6	TGTGCCAGCAGTGCTCAACCCGACAGGAATAATTCCCCCCTCCACTTT	CASSAQPDRNNSPLHF
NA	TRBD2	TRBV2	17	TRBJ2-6	TGTGCCAGCATCGGGATCGGGGGGAGCTCTGGGGCCAACGTCCTGACTTTC	CASIGIGGSSGANVLTF
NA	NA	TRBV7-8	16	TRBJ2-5	TGTGCCAGCAGCTTAGCCCCCGGGTTCTATCGCGGGACCCAGTACTTC	CASSLAPGFYRGTQYF
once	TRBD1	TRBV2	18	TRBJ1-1	TGTGCCAGCAGGCTGCCTGGTGGACAGGGGGCGAAGAACACTGAAGCTTTCTTT	CASRLPGGQGAKNTEAFF
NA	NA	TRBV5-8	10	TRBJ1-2	TGTGCCAGCAGCTTGGACAGCTACACCTTC	CASSLDSYTF
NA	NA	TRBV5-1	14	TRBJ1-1	TGCGCCAGCAGCTTGGAACCAGTATACTATGAAGCTTTCTTT	CASSLEPVYYEAFF
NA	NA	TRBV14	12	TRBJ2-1	TGTGCCAGCAGCCCCTTTAGGGGTGAGCAGTTCTTC	CASSPFRGEQFF
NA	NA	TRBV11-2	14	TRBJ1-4	TGTGCCAGCAGCTTAGAGGTAACGGGTGAAAAACTGTTTTTT	CASSLEVTGEKLFF
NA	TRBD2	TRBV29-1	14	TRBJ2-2	TGCAGCGTTGAAGAGGGGGGGGATCCCGGGGAGCTGTTTTTT	CSVEEGGDPGELFF
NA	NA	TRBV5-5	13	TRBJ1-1	TGTGCCAGCAGCGCCAAACTCGTGGCTGAAGCTTTCTTT	CASSAKLVAEAFF
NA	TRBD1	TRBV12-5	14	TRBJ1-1	TGTGCTAGTGGTTCAAGGGGGCAGGGCACTGAAGCTTTCTTT	CASGSRGQGTEAFF
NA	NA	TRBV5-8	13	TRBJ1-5	TGTGCCAGCGGTTCCTCGGACATCTCGGCCCAGCATTTT	CASGSSDISAQHF
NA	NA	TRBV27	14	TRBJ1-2	TGTGCCAGCAGTTTCCTCAACAGTAACTATGGCTACACCTTC	CASSFLNSNYGYTF
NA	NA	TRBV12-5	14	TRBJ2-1	TGTGCTAGTGGACTTACTGACACCTACAATGAGCAGTTCTTC	CASGLTDTYNEQFF
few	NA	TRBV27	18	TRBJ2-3	TGTGCCAGCAGTAGTTTGTCGGATATCGACAGAAACACAGATACGCAGTATTTT	CASSSLSDIDRNTDTQYF
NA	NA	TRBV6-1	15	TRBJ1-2	TGTGCCAGCAGACAATCCCGACAGGTCTTCTATGGCTACACCTTC	CASRQSRQVFYGYTF
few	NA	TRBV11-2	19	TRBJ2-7	TGTGCCAGCAGCTTAGTACCTGTTTGGGCAGAAGCAAGCTCCTACGAGCAGTACTTC	CASSLVPVWAEASSYEQYF
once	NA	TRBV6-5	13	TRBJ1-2	TGTGCCAGCAGTTTCCAGGGTCTCTATGGCTACACCTTC	CASSFQGLYGYTF